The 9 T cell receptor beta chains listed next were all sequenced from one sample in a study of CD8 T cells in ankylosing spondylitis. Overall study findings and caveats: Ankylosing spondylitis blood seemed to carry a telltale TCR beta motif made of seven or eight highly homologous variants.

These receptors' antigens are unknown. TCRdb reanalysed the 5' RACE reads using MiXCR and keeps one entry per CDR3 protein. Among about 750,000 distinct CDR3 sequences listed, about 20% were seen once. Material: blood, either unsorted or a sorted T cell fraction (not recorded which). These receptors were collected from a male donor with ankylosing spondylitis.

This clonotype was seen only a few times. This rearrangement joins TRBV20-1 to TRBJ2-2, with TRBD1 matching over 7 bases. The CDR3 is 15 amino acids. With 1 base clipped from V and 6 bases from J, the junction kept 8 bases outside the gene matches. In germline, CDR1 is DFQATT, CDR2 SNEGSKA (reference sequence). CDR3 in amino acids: CSARVDREFAGELFF. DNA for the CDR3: TGCAGTGCTAGAGTTGACAGGGAATTTGCCGGGGAGCTGTTTTTT.

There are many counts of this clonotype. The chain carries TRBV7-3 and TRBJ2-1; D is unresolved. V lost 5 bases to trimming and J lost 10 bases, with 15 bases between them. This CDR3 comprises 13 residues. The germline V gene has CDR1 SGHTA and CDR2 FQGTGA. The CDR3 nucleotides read TGTGCCAGCAGCACCCTCGGGCCGAGCGAGCAGTTCTTC. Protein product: CASSTLGPSEQFF. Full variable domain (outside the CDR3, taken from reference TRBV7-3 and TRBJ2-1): GAGVSQTPSNKVTEKGKYVELRCDPISGHTALYWYRQSLGQGPEFLIYFQGTGAADDSGLPNDRFFAVRPEGSVSTLKIQRTERGDSAVYLCASSTLGPSEQFFGPGTRLTVL.

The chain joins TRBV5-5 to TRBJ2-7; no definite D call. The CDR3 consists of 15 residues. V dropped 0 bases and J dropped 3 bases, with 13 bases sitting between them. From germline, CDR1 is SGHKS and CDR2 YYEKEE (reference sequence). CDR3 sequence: CASSLEAASLYEQYF. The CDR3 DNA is TGTGCCAGCAGCTTGGAGGCGGCCTCTCTCTACGAGCAGTACTTC.

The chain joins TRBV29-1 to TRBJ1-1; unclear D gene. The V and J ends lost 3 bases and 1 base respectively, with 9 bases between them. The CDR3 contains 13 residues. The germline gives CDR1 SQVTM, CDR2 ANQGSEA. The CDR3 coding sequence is TGCAGCGTTGATTCGTTCAAGAACACTGAAGCTTTCTTT. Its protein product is CSVDSFKNTEAFF.

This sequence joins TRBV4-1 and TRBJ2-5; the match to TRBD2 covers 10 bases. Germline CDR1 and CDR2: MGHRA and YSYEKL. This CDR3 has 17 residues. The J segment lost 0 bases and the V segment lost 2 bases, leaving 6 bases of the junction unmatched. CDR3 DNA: TGCGCCAGCAGCCAACCCGGGACTAGCGCGGACCAAGAGACCCAGTACTTC. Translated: CASSQPGTSADQETQYF.

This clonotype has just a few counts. The CDR3 reads CASGPGSTDTQYF. CDR3 sequence (DNA): TGTGCTAGTGGGCCAGGGAGTACAGATACGCAGTATTTT. V is TRBV12-5 and J is TRBJ2-3, with D perhaps given as TRBD1 or TRBD2 (5 bases each). Germline CDR1 reads LGHNT; CDR2 reads FRNRAP. Trimming cost V 6 bases and J 3 bases, with 10 bases left between them. The CDR3 runs 13 residues. Drawing the rest from reference TRBV12-5 and TRBJ2-3, the complete variable domain is DARVTQTPRHKVTEMGQEVTMRCQPILGHNTVFWYRQTMMQGLELLAYFRNRAPLDDSGMPKDRFSAEMPDATLATLKIQPSEPRDSAVYFCASGPGSTDTQYFGPGTRLTVL.

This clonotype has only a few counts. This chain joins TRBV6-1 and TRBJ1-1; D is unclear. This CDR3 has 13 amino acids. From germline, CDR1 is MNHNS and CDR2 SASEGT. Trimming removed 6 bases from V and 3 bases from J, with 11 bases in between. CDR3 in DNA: TGTGCCAGCAGGGAATCCCGGCACACTGAAGCTTTCTTT. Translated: CASRESRHTEAFF.

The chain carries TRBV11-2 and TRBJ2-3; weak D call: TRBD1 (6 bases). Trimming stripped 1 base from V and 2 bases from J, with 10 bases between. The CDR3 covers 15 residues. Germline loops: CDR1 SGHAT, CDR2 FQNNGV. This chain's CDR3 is CASSLAWTATDTQYF. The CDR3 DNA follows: TGTGCCAGCAGCTTAGCGTGGACAGCCACAGATACGCAGTATTTT.

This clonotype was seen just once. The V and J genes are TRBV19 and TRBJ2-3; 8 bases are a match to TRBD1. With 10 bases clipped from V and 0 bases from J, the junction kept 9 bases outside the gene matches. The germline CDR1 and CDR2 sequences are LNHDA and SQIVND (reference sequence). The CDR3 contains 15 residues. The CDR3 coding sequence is TGTGCCACCCAAGACAGGGGCTACAGCACAGATACGCAGTATTTT. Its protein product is CATQDRGYSTDTQYF.